The source of this T cell receptor (beta chain) is a study of tumor-infiltrating lymphocytes in primary liver carcinoma. General study results and limits: Compared with blood, tumor repertoires held significantly more in their top 250 clones.

Starting material of about 0.45 ug total RNA yielded TCR beta cDNA via a constant-region primer. Libraries of TCR beta came from three nested multiplex PCR rounds with slightly modified ARM-PCR. TRBV1-TRBV30 forward primers paired with a C-beta reverse primer were used in the first two PCR rounds, which ran approximately 11 cycles each. Each CDR3 protein is one row after TCRdb ran MiXCR on the multiplex PCR reads. This sample carries 100,000 to 150,000 distinct CDR3 sequences, around 64% of them seen once, and the ten largest clones take around 8.2%. Co-extracting RNA and DNA was done with about 18-33 mg of unsorted bulk tissue as input. Per tumor, sampling covered five separate regions. In germline, CDR1 is SGHTS, CDR2 YDEGEE. The CDR3 loop spans 17 amino acids. Points on this clonotype: The antigen is unknown. Germline is not matched at one junction end, which may reflect a read error.

The receptor comes from a woman aged 55-75 years with primary liver carcinoma and hepatitis B virus infection. The sample comprised liver tumor tissue from sampling region 3. Subset given: tumor region T3, left-lateral pole. The genes are TRBV5-8 and TRBJ2-1; D not certain. The CDR3 DNA sequence: TGTGCCAGCAGCTTGGCGGCAGATTCTCGAGTCTACGATGAGCAGTTCTTC. Amino acid sequence: CASSLAADSRVYDEQFF.